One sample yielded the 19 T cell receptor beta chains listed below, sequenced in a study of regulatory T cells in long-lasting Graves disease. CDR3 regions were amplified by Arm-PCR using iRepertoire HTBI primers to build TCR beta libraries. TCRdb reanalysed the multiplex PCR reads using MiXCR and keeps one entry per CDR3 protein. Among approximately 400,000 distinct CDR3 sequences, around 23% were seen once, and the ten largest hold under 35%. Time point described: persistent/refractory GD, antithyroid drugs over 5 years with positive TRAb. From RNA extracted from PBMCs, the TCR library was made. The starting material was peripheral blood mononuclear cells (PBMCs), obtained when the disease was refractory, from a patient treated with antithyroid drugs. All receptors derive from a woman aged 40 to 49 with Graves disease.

Written as DNA, the CDR3 is TGTGCCAGCAGCTTGGGAGGGCCGTATAGCAATCAGCCCCAGCATTTT. It encodes CASSLGGPYSNQPQHF. The rearrangement uses TRBV5-6 and TRBJ1-5; D unresolved. The V end lost 0 bases, the J end lost 0 bases, and 10 bases lay between the germline ends. Germline CDR1 SGHDT, CDR2 YYEEEE. There are 16 residues in the CDR3.

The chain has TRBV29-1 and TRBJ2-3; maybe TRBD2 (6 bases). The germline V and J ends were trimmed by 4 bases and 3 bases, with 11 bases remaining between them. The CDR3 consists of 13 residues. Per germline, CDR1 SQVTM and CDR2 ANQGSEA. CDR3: CSVAGGRTDTQYF. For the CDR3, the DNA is TGCAGCGTTGCAGGAGGGAGGACAGATACGCAGTATTTT.

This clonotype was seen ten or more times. The CDR3: CASSLVGYFANPIAKNIQYF. The CDR3 DNA reads TGTGCCAGCAGCTTAGTCGGGTACTTCGCCAACCCGATAGCCAAAAACATTCAGTACTTC. The chain joins TRBV11-2 to TRBJ2-4; no firm D call. The CDR3 has 20 amino acids. Germline lookup yields CDR1 SGHAT and CDR2 FQNNGV. The V and J ends lost 1 base and 0 bases respectively, with 22 bases between them.

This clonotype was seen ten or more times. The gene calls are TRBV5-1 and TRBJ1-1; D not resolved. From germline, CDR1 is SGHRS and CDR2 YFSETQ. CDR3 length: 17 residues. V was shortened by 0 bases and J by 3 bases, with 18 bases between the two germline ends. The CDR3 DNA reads TGCGCCAGCAGCTTGGCCCCCCGACGGGTCGGGGACACTGAAGCTTTCTTT. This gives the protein CASSLAPRRVGDTEAFF. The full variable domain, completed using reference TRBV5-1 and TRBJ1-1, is KAGVTQTPRYLIKTRGQQVTLSCSPISGHRSVSWYQQTPGQGLQFLFEYFSETQRNKGNFPGRFSGRQFSNSRSEMNVSTLELGDSALYLCASSLAPRRVGDTEAFFGQGTRLTVV.

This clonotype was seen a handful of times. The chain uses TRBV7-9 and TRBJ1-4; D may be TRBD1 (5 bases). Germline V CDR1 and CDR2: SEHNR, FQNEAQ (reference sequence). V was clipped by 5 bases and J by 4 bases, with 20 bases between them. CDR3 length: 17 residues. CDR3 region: CASSQKTATDINEKLFF. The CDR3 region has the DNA TGTGCCAGCAGCCAAAAAACAGCGACAGATATTAATGAAAAACTGTTTTTT.

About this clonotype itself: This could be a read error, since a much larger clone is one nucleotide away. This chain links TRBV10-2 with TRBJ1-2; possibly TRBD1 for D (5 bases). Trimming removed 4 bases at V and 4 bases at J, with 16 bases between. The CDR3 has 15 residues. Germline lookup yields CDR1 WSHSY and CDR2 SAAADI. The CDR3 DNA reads TGCGCCAGCAGTGGGTCGGCCCAGGGTTCCTATGGCTACACCTTC. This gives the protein CASSGSAQGSYGYTF.

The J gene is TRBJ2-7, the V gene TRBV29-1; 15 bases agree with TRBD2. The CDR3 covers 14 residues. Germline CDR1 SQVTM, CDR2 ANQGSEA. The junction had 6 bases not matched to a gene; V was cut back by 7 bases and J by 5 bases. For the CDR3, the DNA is TGCAGCGGAGGACTAGCGGGAGGGCTCAACGAGCAGTACTTC. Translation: CSGGLAGGLNEQYF.

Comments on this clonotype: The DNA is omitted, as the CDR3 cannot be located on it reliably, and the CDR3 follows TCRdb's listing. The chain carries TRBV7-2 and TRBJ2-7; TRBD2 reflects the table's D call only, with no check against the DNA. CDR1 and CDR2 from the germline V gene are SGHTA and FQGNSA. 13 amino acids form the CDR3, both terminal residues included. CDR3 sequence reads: CASNFRGPYEQYF.

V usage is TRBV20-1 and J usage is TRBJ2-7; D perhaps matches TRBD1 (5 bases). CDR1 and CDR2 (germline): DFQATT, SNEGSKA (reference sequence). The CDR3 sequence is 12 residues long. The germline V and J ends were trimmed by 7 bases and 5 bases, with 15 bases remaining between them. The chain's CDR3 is CSVPDRRDEQYF. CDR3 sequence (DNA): TGCAGTGTTCCCGACAGACGGGACGAGCAGTACTTC.

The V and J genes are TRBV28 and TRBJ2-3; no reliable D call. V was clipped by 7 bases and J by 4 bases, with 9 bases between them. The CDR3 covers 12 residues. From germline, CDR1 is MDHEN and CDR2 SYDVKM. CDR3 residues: CASTEFPDTQYF. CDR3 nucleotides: TGTGCCAGCACGGAGTTCCCAGATACGCAGTATTTT.

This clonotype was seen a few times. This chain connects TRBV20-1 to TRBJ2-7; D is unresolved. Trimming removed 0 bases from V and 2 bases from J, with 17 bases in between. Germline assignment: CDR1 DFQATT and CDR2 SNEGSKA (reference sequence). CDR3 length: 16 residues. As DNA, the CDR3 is TGCAGTGCTAGAGATTTGGAGCACACAAGGGCCTACGAGCAGTACTTC. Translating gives CSARDLEHTRAYEQYF.

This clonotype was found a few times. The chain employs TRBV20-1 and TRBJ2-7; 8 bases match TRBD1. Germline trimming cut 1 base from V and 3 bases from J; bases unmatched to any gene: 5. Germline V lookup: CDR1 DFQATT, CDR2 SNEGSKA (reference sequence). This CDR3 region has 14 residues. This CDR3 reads CSARGRGLYYEQYF. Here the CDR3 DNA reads TGCAGTGCTAGAGGCAGGGGGCTATACTACGAGCAGTACTTC.

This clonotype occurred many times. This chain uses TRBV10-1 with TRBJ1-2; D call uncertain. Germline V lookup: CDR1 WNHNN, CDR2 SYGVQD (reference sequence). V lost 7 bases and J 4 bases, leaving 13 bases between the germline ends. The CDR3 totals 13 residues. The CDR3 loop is CASIGIQPYGYTF. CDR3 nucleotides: TGCGCCAGCATAGGCATCCAACCCTATGGCTACACCTTC.

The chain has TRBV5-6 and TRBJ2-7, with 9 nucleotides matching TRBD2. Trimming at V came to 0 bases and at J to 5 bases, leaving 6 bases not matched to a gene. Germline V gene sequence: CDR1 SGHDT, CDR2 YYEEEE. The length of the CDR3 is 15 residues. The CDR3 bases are TGTGCCAGCAGCTTGGTTAGCGGGAGTCGCAACGAGCAGTACTTC. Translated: CASSLVSGSRNEQYF.

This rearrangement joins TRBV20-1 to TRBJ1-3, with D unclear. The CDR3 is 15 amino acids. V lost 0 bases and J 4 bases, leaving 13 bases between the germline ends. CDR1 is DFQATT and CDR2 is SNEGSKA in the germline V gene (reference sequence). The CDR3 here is CSARDSTRSGNTIYF. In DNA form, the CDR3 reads TGCAGTGCTAGAGATTCGACACGCTCCGGAAACACCATATATTTT.

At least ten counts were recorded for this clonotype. This CDR3 reads CASSVGEDNSPLHF. The DNA for the CDR3 is TGTGCCAGCAGCGTCGGGGAAGATAATTCACCCCTCCACTTT. The rearrangement uses TRBV9 and TRBJ1-6, with D unclear. CDR1 and CDR2 (germline): SGDLS, YYNGEE. Trimming removed 2 bases from V and 5 bases from J, with 8 bases in between. There are 14 residues in the CDR3. The full variable domain, its missing parts supplied by reference TRBV9 and TRBJ1-6, is DSGVTQTPKHLITATGQRVTLRCSPRSGDLSVYWYQQSLDQGLQFLIQYYNGEERAKGNILERFSAQQFPDLHSELNLSSLELGDSALYFCASSVGEDNSPLHFGNGTRLTVT.

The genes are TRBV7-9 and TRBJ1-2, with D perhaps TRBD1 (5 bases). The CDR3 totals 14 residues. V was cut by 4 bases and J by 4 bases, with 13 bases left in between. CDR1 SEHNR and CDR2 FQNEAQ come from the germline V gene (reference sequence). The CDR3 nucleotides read TGTGCCAGCAGCTCGTATCCGGGGGGCTATGGCTACACCTTC. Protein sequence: CASSSYPGGYGYTF.

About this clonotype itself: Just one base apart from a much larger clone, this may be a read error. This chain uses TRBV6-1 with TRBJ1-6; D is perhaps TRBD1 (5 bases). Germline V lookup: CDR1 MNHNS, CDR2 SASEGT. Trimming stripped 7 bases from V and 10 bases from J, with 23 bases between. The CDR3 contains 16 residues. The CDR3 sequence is CASNPKPQGRGSPLHF. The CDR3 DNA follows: TGTGCCAGCAATCCCAAACCTCAGGGTCGAGGGTCACCCCTCCACTTT.

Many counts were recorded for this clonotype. DNA for the CDR3: TGTGCCAGCAGTATAGCGGGACCCACCGGGGAGCTGTTTTTT. This translates into CASSIAGPTGELFF. V usage is TRBV28 and J usage is TRBJ2-2, with 8 bases aligning to TRBD2. This CDR3 is built from 14 residues. The junction had 3 bases not matched to a gene; V was cut back by 5 bases and J by 4 bases. Germline CDR1 MDHEN, CDR2 SYDVKM.